This T cell receptor beta chain was captured by sequencing in a study of T cells after posttransplantation cyclophosphamide (dated by TCRdb to 2016 to 2018). Broadly, across the study: Using TRB sequencing, the study followed how the T cell repertoire reconstituted after myeloablative bone marrow transplantation in which posttransplantation cyclophosphamide served as GVHD prophylaxis. TRB sequencing was also done on up to about 3 additional blood samples from 2 to 5.2 years after transplant in 3 patients, and on pretransplant blood from a handful of patients. Antigen receptor sequencing was done on samples from a few dozen PTCy-treated patients and from over 15 related bone marrow donors of those patients. Blood from all 30 or so PTCy patients who had 1-year posttransplant specimens underwent TRB sequencing. Because TRA and TRB clonality correlated tightly in under 10 samples, later TCR analyses were limited to TRB. Public TRB sequences were compared against a database of over 3,600 sequences linked to responses to pathogens, tumor antigens, self-antigens and alloantigens.

Many counts were recorded for this clone. Its antigen target is currently unknown. There are no base qualities to consult, and no much larger clone falls within one base. The investigation overall reported the following: The TRB repertoires of T cells infiltrating skin or the GI tract showed only limited overlap with the TRB repertoires found in blood. At 1-2 months, donor-recipient similarity was low but rose over the first year, and the later blood repertoires were often dominated by donor CD8+ memory clones. Across around 48 patients, recipient CMV seropositivity and CMV reactivation were highly associated with TRB clonality; PTCy diversity was similar to CNI/methotrexate controls.

Genomic DNA was the input for TRB sequencing, which was run either with the immunoSEQ assay at survey resolution or with the hsTCRB kit. In the source study's methods: Initial read processing used immunoSEQ software, and repertoire analyses used the LymphoSeq R package. Clonality was calculated as 1 minus normalized Shannon entropy, and the Gini coefficient was also calculated for each TRB dataset. Phenotypes of unsorted samples were inferred by mapping TRB sequences from sorted subsets of the recipient or donor onto the same recipient's unsorted samples. In TCRdb, the immuneACCESS table is reduced to in-frame sequences with V and J assigned. These tables do not hold every clone; where another copy was compared, an unresolved V gene accounts for under half, and the others remain unexplained. D and trimming come from the DNA, and the V and J calls and clone size come from that table. The sample counts under 50,000 clones, each observed more than once. The ten largest clones capture about 2.2% of the sample.

CDR1 and CDR2, per the germline V gene, are MNHNS and SASEGT. The germline V and J ends show losses of 2 bases and 3 bases respectively, and no gene match explains 10 bases of the junction. Taken from cysteine to phenylalanine, the CDR3 has 19 residues. Left in the record is the CDR3 DNA by itself, 57 bases read in frame from the first base. Related bone marrow donors provided peripheral blood samples on the day of marrow donation. Peripheral blood and bone marrow mononuclear cells were isolated by Ficoll-Hypaque density centrifugation and cryopreserved. The source material was PBMCs. This clonotype was sampled from a man between 40 and 49 years old in good health, CMV-negative, and a related stem cell transplant donor. The V and J genes are TRBV6-1 and TRBJ2-2; TRBD2 agrees with 12 junctional bases. The DNA reads as follows: TGTGCCAGCAGTGAAAGGCTAGCGGGAGGGAGGCAATACACCGGGGAGCTGTTTTTT. This yields the protein CASSERLAGGRQYTGELFF.